This paragraph reports one TCR beta chain. Its target is not known. An end of the junction differs from the germline gene, which may be a read error. This sample was taken from a study of tumor-infiltrating lymphocytes in primary liver carcinoma. Study-wide context: Patients comprised men and women whose ages fell between 30 and 69 years. General study findings and limits: Compared with blood, tumor repertoires held significantly more in their top 250 clones. Owing to bulk unsorted samples, no comparison was made between CD4+ and CD8+ repertoires. Pairs of tumor regions overlapped more than tumor-adjacent and tumor-blood pairs did.

The CDR3 has 13 amino acids. The germline gives CDR1 SGHAT, CDR2 FQNNGV. Out of unsorted whole blood came the blood RNA, and germline DNA was extracted as well. Total RNA (roughly 550 ng) served as template for TCR beta cDNA synthesis primed by a constant-region primer. Generation of the TCR beta libraries relied on three nested multiplex PCR rounds using slightly modified ARM-PCR. In the first two PCR rounds, TRBV1-TRBV30 forward primers were paired with a C-beta reverse primer, and each round lasted about 9 cycles. Each CDR3 protein is one row after TCRdb ran MiXCR on the multiplex PCR reads. The repertoire includes 150,000 to 200,000 distinct CDR3 sequences, less than 65% of them detected once, and under 75% sits in the top ten.

The chain employs TRBV11-2 and TRBJ1-2; D perhaps matches TRBD1 (5 bases). Sequencing was done on a sample of peripheral blood. The sequence derives from a middle-aged man with primary liver carcinoma and hepatitis B virus infection. The CDR3: CANSLVQELGYTF. CDR3 bases: TGTGCCAACAGCTTGGTACAGGAGCTTGGCTACACCTTC.